The 10 T cell receptor beta chains below all came from one sample that was sequenced in a study of T cells in women clearing cervical HPV infection. Sequenced by immunoSEQ multiplex PCR; TCRdb stores in-frame clones only, minus some. The data include roughly 50,000 clones; the top ten clones carry 35% to 45%. Material for sequencing was blood buffy coat. Receptors originate from a woman aged 18-70 years with a cervical HPV16 infection that either progressed to CIN3+ or cleared (not recorded which).

The CDR3 bases that were read are TGTGCCAGCAGATCAGGGCCAGATACG. Translation gives CASRSGPDT. The complete CDR3 reads CASRSGPDTQYF. J is TRBJ2-3 and V is TRBV2, with D possibly being TRBD1 (5 bases). Read data end 3 residues before the CDR3 end; the end is taken from the germline J gene. V lost 6 bases and J lost 4, with 8 bases in between. This CDR3 region has 12 residues. Germline assignment: CDR1 SNHLY and CDR2 FYNNEI.

With respect to this clone: The missing CDR3 end, 3 residues past where the read stops, is filled in from the germline J gene. The chain combines TRBV7-2 with TRBJ1-4; perhaps TRBD1 as D (6 bases). Germline assignment: CDR1 SGHTA and CDR2 FQGNSA. The CDR3 has 15 residues. The V gene lost 4 bases and the J gene lost 0 bases, with 9 bases spanning the gap. The covered CDR3 bases are TGTGCCAGCAGCTCCGGACAGACAACTAATGAAAAA. Protein: CASSSGQTTNEK. The whole CDR3 protein is CASSSGQTTNEKLFF. Complete variable domain (other parts from reference TRBV7-2 and TRBJ1-4): GAGVSQSPSNKVTEKGKDVELRCDPISGHTALYWYRQSLGQGLEFLIYFQGNSAPDKSGLPSDRFSAERTGGSVSTLTIQRTQQEDSAVYLCASSSGQTTNEKLFFGSGTQLSVL.

The chain's CDR3 is CATSTGVGANVLTF. CDR3 DNA, as far as it was read: TGTGCCACTTCAACAGGGGTTGGGGCCAACGTC. The V gene is TRBV10-3, the J gene TRBJ2-6; 7 bases map to TRBD1. From the germline J gene comes the end of the CDR3, since the read stops 3 residues before it. The CDR3 is made up of 14 amino acids. The trim removed 10 bases at V and 3 bases at J, leaving 6 bases unmatched. In germline, CDR1 is ENHRY, CDR2 SYGVKD.

Regarding this clone: An end of the junction differs from the germline gene, which may be a read error. Read sequence stops 3 residues before the CDR3 end, and the germline J gene provides the missing end. The chain carries TRBV19 and TRBJ1-3, with D possibly being TRBD1 (6 bases). The CDR3 is made up of 16 amino acids. CDR1 LNHDA and CDR2 SQIVND come from the germline V gene (reference sequence). The CDR3 loop reads CASSRDTQSSGNAIYF. The CDR3 DNA, read in part, is TGTGCCAGTAGTAGGGACACCCAATCCTCTGGAAACGCC.

With regard to this clone: Coverage ceases 3 residues before the CDR3 finishes, and the germline J gene fills in the end. This chain links TRBV19 with TRBJ1-2; D is possibly TRBD1 (5 bases). Trimming stripped 7 bases from V and 3 bases from J, with 12 bases between. CDR3 length: 13 residues. From germline, CDR1 is LNHDA and CDR2 SQIVND (reference sequence). The CDR3 sequence is CASTLTGDYGYTF. The CDR3 bases that were read are TGTGCCAGTACCCTCACGGGGGACTATGGC.

For this clone: The read ends 3 residues shy of where the CDR3 ends; the end is completed using the germline J gene. The V and J genes are TRBV20-1 and TRBJ2-1; weak D call: TRBD1 (6 bases). Germline lookup yields CDR1 DFQATT and CDR2 SNEGSKA (reference sequence). The CDR3 has 11 residues. Trimming took off 5 bases at V and 8 bases at J, with 10 bases between the two ends. The CDR3 bases that were read are TGCAGTGCTCTAGGGGGATATGAG. This translates into CSALGGYE. The entire CDR3 protein is CSALGGYEQFF.

Regarding this clone: The read gets to within 3 residues of the CDR3 end, and the germline J gene fills in the rest. The V call is TRBV7-9, the J call TRBJ2-1, with 11 bases matching TRBD2. CDR3 size: 15 residues. V lost 4 bases, J lost 7 bases, and 6 bases stayed unmatched. Germline V gene sequence: CDR1 SEHNR, CDR2 FQNEAQ (reference sequence). CDR3: CASSSLAGGTNEQFF. The part of the CDR3 DNA that was read is TGTGCCAGCAGCTCCTTAGCGGGAGGGACAAATGAG.

Remarks on this clone: Coverage ceases 3 residues before the CDR3 finishes, and the germline J gene fills in the end. The chain has TRBV2 and TRBJ1-1; weak D call: TRBD1 (6 bases). The CDR3 loop spans 14 amino acids. Trimming took off 1 base at V and 7 bases at J, with 13 bases between the two ends. Germline CDR1 SNHLY, CDR2 FYNNEI. The DNA read from the CDR3 is TGTGCCAGCAGTGAAGATGGGGGCTACGGTGAA. It codes for CASSEDGGYGE. The full CDR3 protein is CASSEDGGYGEAFF.

Concerning this clone: The read gets to within 3 residues of the CDR3 end, and the germline J gene fills in the rest. V and J are TRBV29-1 and TRBJ1-2; maybe TRBD1 (5 bases). The CDR3 sequence is 13 residues long. Germline CDR1 SQVTM, CDR2 ANQGSEA. V lost 5 bases, J lost 7 bases, and 17 bases lay in between. The sequenced part of the CDR3 DNA is TGCAGCGTTTCCGCAGGGTATTATTCTGGC. Its translation is CSVSAGYYSG. In full, the CDR3 is CSVSAGYYSGYTF.

As to this clone: The read is 3 residues too short to cover the CDR3 end, so that end is filled in from the germline J gene. The J gene is TRBJ2-5, the V gene TRBV7-9; 10 nucleotides align to TRBD1. The V segment lost 5 bases and the J segment 5 bases; nucleotides outside the gene matches: 5. Germline V gives CDR1 SEHNR, CDR2 FQNEAQ (reference sequence). This CDR3 has 14 amino acids. The sequenced part of the CDR3 DNA is TGTGCCAGCAGCCTGACAGGGGGCACGGAGACC. It specifies CASSLTGGTET. The full CDR3 protein is CASSLTGGTETQYF.